This entry lists 10 T cell receptor beta chains sequenced from one sample in a study of T cell responses to AZD1222 COVID-19 vaccine. Sequenced by immunoSEQ multiplex PCR; TCRdb stores in-frame clones only, minus some. This table has about 140,000 clones, about 90% appearing once. This specimen was peripheral blood, taken 28 days after the second dose of the MenACWY control vaccine. The receptors stem from an adult who received the MenACWY meningococcal vaccine as a control.

The chain combines TRBV7-2 with TRBJ2-7; D unresolved. The germline V gene has CDR1 SGHTA and CDR2 FQGNSA. The germline V and J ends were trimmed by 1 base and 0 bases, with 13 bases remaining between them. The CDR3 covers 16 residues. The CDR3 reads CASSLVGQVSSYEQYF. CDR3 sequence (DNA): TGTGCCAGCAGCTTAGTAGGGCAGGTGTCCTCCTACGAGCAGTACTTC.

This sequence joins TRBV25-1 and TRBJ1-6, with D perhaps TRBD1 (5 bases). CDR3 length equals 15 residues. Germline assignment: CDR1 MGHDK and CDR2 SYGVNS. Between the trimmed V and J ends, which lost 8 bases and 7 bases, there was a span of 18 bases. The CDR3 DNA reads as TGTGCCAGCGAAAAGGCCGGGGCATCAAATTCACCCCTCCACTTT. Protein sequence: CASEKAGASNSPLHF.

The genes are TRBV24-1 and TRBJ2-3; no clear D gene. The length of the CDR3 is 21 residues. V lost 1 base and J 0 bases, leaving 25 bases between the germline ends. Germline V lookup: CDR1 KGHDR, CDR2 SFDVKD. CDR3 sequence reads: CATSDFKNPRPDQSSTDTQYF. The CDR3 region has the DNA TGTGCCACCAGTGATTTCAAAAACCCGAGACCGGATCAGTCTAGCACAGATACGCAGTATTTT.

The chain links TRBV14 to TRBJ2-7; D gene ambiguous. V was trimmed by 5 bases and J by 6 bases, leaving 8 bases between them. Germline V gene lookup returns CDR1 SGHDN and CDR2 FVKESK. The CDR3 runs to 11 residues. The DNA for the CDR3 is TGTGCCAGCAGCGGTTACGGCGAGCAGTACTTC. The encoded protein is CASSGYGEQYF.

This chain uses TRBV3-1 (or the pseudogene TRBV3-2) with TRBJ2-3, with TRBD2 as a possible D gene (6 bases). The CDR3 sequence is 13 residues long. Looked up from germline, CDR1 is LGHDT and CDR2 is YNNKEL (reference sequence). Trimming took 5 bases from V and 8 from J, leaving 14 bases between them. The CDR3: CASSSLARGTQYF. CDR3 bases: TGTGCCAGCAGCTCGCTAGCGAGAGGTACGCAGTATTTT.

The gene calls are TRBV7-3 and TRBJ2-1, with TRBD1 as a possible D gene (6 bases). Trimming removed 4 bases at V and 7 bases at J, with 8 bases between. CDR3 length: 12 amino acids. Germline V CDR1 and CDR2: SGHTA, FQGTGA. In nucleotides, the CDR3 is TGTGCCAGCAGCTCTACAGGGAATGAGCAGTTCTTC. Its protein product is CASSSTGNEQFF.

The chain has TRBV11-2 and TRBJ2-1; the match to TRBD2 covers 11 bases. Germline lookup yields CDR1 SGHAT and CDR2 FQNNGV. This CDR3 comprises 15 residues. V dropped 5 bases and J dropped 5; count of bases not matched to a gene: 5. Here the CDR3 reads CASSLLAGGHNEQFF. The DNA of the CDR3 is TGTGCCAGCAGCCTCCTAGCGGGGGGACACAATGAGCAGTTCTTC. Supplemented by reference TRBV11-2 and TRBJ2-1, the full variable domain reads EAGVAQSPRYKIIEKRQSVAFWCNPISGHATLYWYQQILGQGPKLLIQFQNNGVVDDSQLPKDRFSAERLKGVDSTLKIQPAKLEDSAVYLCASSLLAGGHNEQFFGPGTRLTVL.

V usage is TRBV5-1 and J usage is TRBJ2-1; D not resolved. The CDR3 covers 13 residues. From germline, CDR1 is SGHRS and CDR2 YFSETQ. Trimming took off 5 bases at V and 0 bases at J, with 6 bases between the two ends. CDR3 DNA sequence: TGCGCCAGCAGAGAAGACTCCTACAATGAGCAGTTCTTC. Encoded protein: CASREDSYNEQFF.

Here the CDR3 reads CASSLSLAGDIYEQFF. The CDR3 bases are TGTGCCAGCAGTTTATCACTAGCGGGAGATATCTATGAGCAGTTCTTC. The chain is built from TRBV6-6 and TRBJ2-1, with 11 positions matching TRBD2. The CDR3 is made up of 16 amino acids. Trimming at V came to 4 bases and at J to 8 bases, leaving 10 bases not matched to a gene. In germline, CDR1 is MNHNY, CDR2 SVGAGI (reference sequence).

This chain uses TRBV5-1 with TRBJ2-1; TRBD2 aligns across 9 bases. J was trimmed by 5 bases and V by 4 bases; bases with no gene match: 7. This CDR3 has 15 amino acids. Germline CDR1 and CDR2: SGHRS and YFSETQ. DNA for the CDR3: TGCGCCAGCAGCCCGATAGCGGGAGCGGACAATGAGCAGTTCTTC. Encoded protein: CASSPIAGADNEQFF.